Each of the 20 T cell receptor beta chains below was sequenced from the same sample in a study of blood T cell repertoires in COVID-19. This table comes from immunoSEQ multiplex PCR, and its TCRdb copy is limited to in-frame clones, with some not included. The sample yields approximately 140,000 clones, approximately 83% seen once. The source material was peripheral blood. The receptors were gathered from a human donor in a cohort sampled during active COVID-19.

This rearrangement joins TRBV5-1 to TRBJ2-3; 8 nucleotides match TRBD2. Germline lookup yields CDR1 SGHRS and CDR2 YFSETQ. Losses at the gene ends were 5 bases for V and 1 base for J; bases not matched to a gene: 6. The CDR3 consists of 15 residues. CDR3 sequence (DNA): TGCGCCAGCAGGGAAGGACTAGCAGGCACAGATACGCAGTATTTT. Translated, it gives CASREGLAGTDTQYF.

V gene TRBV9 combines with J gene TRBJ2-1; tentative D call: TRBD2 (6 bases). The CDR3 has 16 residues. Trimming shortened V by 3 bases and J by 3 bases, and 16 bases separated the two germline ends. Germline V gene sequence: CDR1 SGDLS, CDR2 YYNGEE. CDR3: CASSGGTPGYYNEQFF. The CDR3 nucleotides are TGTGCCAGCAGCGGCGGGACTCCCGGCTACTACAATGAGCAGTTCTTC.

CDR3 protein: CASSLISGGANEQFF. The DNA for the CDR3 is TGTGCCAGCAGCTTAATCAGCGGAGGGGCCAATGAGCAGTTCTTC. The chain is built from TRBV7-3 and TRBJ2-1, with TRBD2 as a possible D gene (6 bases). Germline assignment: CDR1 SGHTA and CDR2 FQGTGA. Trimming took 1 base from V and 6 from J, leaving 13 bases between them. This CDR3 region has 15 residues.

The CDR3 sequence: CASRTGLSYNSPLHF. DNA for the CDR3: TGTGCCAGCAGGACAGGGCTCTCCTATAATTCACCCCTCCACTTT. This chain uses TRBV6-5 with TRBJ1-6; 7 nucleotides align to TRBD1. V gave up 6 bases and J gave up 0 bases; unmatched junction bases: 2. The CDR3 is 15 amino acids. Germline loops: CDR1 MNHEY, CDR2 SVGAGI.

The chain carries TRBV28 and TRBJ2-4; D gene ambiguous. The V gene's germline CDR1 is MDHEN and CDR2 SYDVKM. The CDR3 loop spans 15 amino acids. V was pared by 2 bases and J by 0 bases, with 8 bases between. CDR3 sequence reads: CASSLRGLAKNIQYF. CDR3 sequence (DNA): TGTGCCAGCAGTTTAAGAGGCCTAGCCAAAAACATTCAGTACTTC.

The rearrangement joins TRBV5-1 to TRBJ2-5, with 7 bases matching TRBD1. J was trimmed by 4 bases and V by 2 bases; bases with no gene match: 8. Per the germline V gene, CDR1 is SGHRS and CDR2 is YFSETQ. This CDR3 has 15 amino acids. CDR3 DNA sequence: TGCGCCAGCAGCTTTAACGCAGGGGGTGGAGAGACCCAGTACTTC. Its protein product is CASSFNAGGGETQYF.

This clone was recorded once. The CDR3 coding sequence is TGCGCCAGCAGCTCCGGGACTAGCGGGCACAATGAGCAGTTCTTC. This sequence encodes CASSSGTSGHNEQFF. The rearrangement links TRBV5-1 to TRBJ2-1, with 12 nucleotides matching TRBD2. J was trimmed by 5 bases and V by 3 bases; bases with no gene match: 3. Per the germline V gene, CDR1 is SGHRS and CDR2 is YFSETQ. The length of the CDR3 is 15 residues.

The chain uses TRBV3-1 (or the pseudogene TRBV3-2) and TRBJ2-7, with a weak D call TRBD2 (5 bases). Per the germline V gene, CDR1 is LGHDT and CDR2 is YNNKEL (reference sequence). The V gene lost 2 bases and the J gene lost 5 bases, with 13 bases spanning the gap. The CDR3 has 14 residues. Written as DNA, the CDR3 is TGTGCCAGCAGCCAAAAGGGAGTGAAACACGAGCAGTACTTC. Translation gives CASSQKGVKHEQYF.

The V and J genes are TRBV19 and TRBJ1-1, with D perhaps matching TRBD1 (6 bases). This CDR3 is 15 amino acids long. Trimming shortened V by 5 bases and J by 5 bases, and 18 bases separated the two germline ends. CDR1 and CDR2 (germline): LNHDA, SQIVND (reference sequence). CDR3 bases: TGTGCCAGTAGTGGGACACGGTTCCGAGCAACTGAAGCTTTCTTT. Translating it yields CASSGTRFRATEAFF.

By proportion, this clone is medium-sized. V gene TRBV29-1 combines with J gene TRBJ1-2; D is possibly TRBD1 (6 bases). This CDR3 comprises 12 residues. In germline, CDR1 is SQVTM, CDR2 ANQGSEA. V lost 7 bases, J lost 4 bases, and 13 bases lay in between. CDR3 region: CSAGEGGYGYTF. The CDR3 bases are TGCAGCGCCGGGGAGGGGGGCTATGGCTACACCTTC. Full variable domain (missing parts from reference TRBV29-1 and TRBJ1-2): SAVISQKPSRDICQRGTSLTIQCQVDSQVTMMFWYRQQPGQSLTLIATANQGSEATYESGFVIDKFPISRPNLTFSTLTVSNMSPEDSSIYLCSAGEGGYGYTFGSGTRLTVV.

The chain employs TRBV14 and TRBJ2-2, with D unresolved. The CDR3 spans 14 residues. CDR1 is SGHDN, CDR2 FVKESK, per germline. The V end lost 5 bases, the J end lost 3 bases, and 10 bases lay between the germline ends. DNA for the CDR3: TGTGCCAGCAGCGTCACCCGGGACACCGGGGAGCTGTTTTTT. This translates into CASSVTRDTGELFF.

This rearrangement joins TRBV30 to TRBJ2-2; D is uncertain. V lost 2 bases, J lost 8 bases, and 9 bases lay in between. Germline V gene data show CDR1 as GTSNPN and CDR2 as SVGIG (reference sequence). CDR3 length: 12 residues. CDR3 bases: TGTGCCTGGAGTTTTCCGACAGGGGAGCTGTTTTTT. This encodes CAWSFPTGELFF.

The chain recombines TRBV29-1 with TRBJ1-2; D ambiguous. Trimming removed 6 bases from V and 0 bases from J, with 5 bases in between. The CDR3 is made up of 11 amino acids. Looked up from germline, CDR1 is SQVTM and CDR2 is ANQGSEA. CDR3 sequence reads: CSVGTNYGYTF. In DNA form, the CDR3 reads TGCAGCGTCGGGACTAACTATGGCTACACCTTC.

The J gene is TRBJ2-3, the V gene TRBV30; TRBD2 agrees at 7 bases. V was clipped by 3 bases and J by 0 bases; unmatched bases: 3. Germline CDR1 reads GTSNPN; CDR2 reads SVGIG (reference sequence). This CDR3 spans 14 amino acids. This CDR3 reads CAWRGGLSTDTQYF. CDR3 bases: TGTGCCTGGAGGGGAGGGTTAAGCACAGATACGCAGTATTTT.

V gene TRBV5-1 combines with J gene TRBJ2-2, with TRBD2 matching 9 bases. The length of the CDR3 is 16 residues. V shed 1 base and J 5 bases; nucleotides not matched to a gene: 6. The germline V gene encodes CDR1 SGHRS and CDR2 YFSETQ. CDR3 loop: CASSLSREGRTGELFF. The CDR3 bases are TGCGCCAGCAGCTTGTCGCGGGAGGGCCGTACCGGGGAGCTGTTTTTT.

The J gene is TRBJ2-1, the V gene TRBV6-2 or TRBV6-3, with TRBD2 as a possible D gene (5 bases). Trimming removed 5 bases from V and 1 base from J, with 15 bases in between. The CDR3 length is 16 residues. Germline loops: CDR1 MNHEY, CDR2 SVGEGT. The CDR3 DNA reads TGTGCCAGCAGTCTTGGCAGCGGAGGTTCCTACAATGAGCAGTTCTTC. Translated: CASSLGSGGSYNEQFF.

This clone was seen a single time. This chain uses TRBV2 with TRBJ2-2; 11 bases fit TRBD2. V was pared by 4 bases and J by 3 bases, with 1 base of the junction left unmatched. Germline CDR1 SNHLY, CDR2 FYNNEI. This CDR3 spans 15 amino acids. The CDR3 region is CASSALAGDTGELFF. CDR3 in DNA: TGTGCCAGCAGTGCACTAGCGGGAGACACCGGGGAGCTGTTTTTT.

The chain has TRBV21-1 and TRBJ2-4; TRBD2, the table's D call, lacks a check against the DNA. TRBV21-1 has pseudogene status. The CDR3 has 20 residues. In nucleotides, the CDR3 is TGTGCCAGCAGCAAATTGTCACGTCCGGGACTAGCGGGACACAAAAACATTCAGTACTTC. Translating it yields CASSKLSRPGLAGHKNIQYF.

This chain joins TRBV19 and TRBJ2-2, with D perhaps TRBD2 (6 bases). The CDR3 runs 16 residues. Germline-derived CDR1 and CDR2 are LNHDA and SQIVND (reference sequence). V dropped 3 bases and J dropped 7 bases, with 18 bases sitting between them. CDR3 sequence: CASSIGGTSNYGELFF. The CDR3 region has the DNA TGTGCCAGTAGTATTGGTGGAACTAGCAATTACGGGGAGCTGTTTTTT.

This clone was observed once. The chain couples TRBV10-1 to TRBJ1-5; D gene ambiguous. V lost 8 bases and J lost 0, with 14 bases in between. CDR3 length equals 15 residues. The V gene's germline CDR1 is WNHNN and CDR2 SYGVQD (reference sequence). This chain's CDR3 is CASPRICDSNQPQHF. The CDR3 region has the DNA TGCGCCAGCCCCAGGATTTGCGATAGCAATCAGCCCCAGCATTTT.